What follows is one TCR beta chain and its context. Its antigen is currently not known. It has no much larger one-base neighbor in the sample; base qualities were not kept. The CDR3 spans 14 residues, from the cysteine through the phenylalanine. Solely the CDR3 DNA is kept, with 42 bases framed from the first base. CDR1 and CDR2 are read off the germline V gene (reference sequence) as SEHNR and FQNEAQ. These data come from a study of T cell responses to AZD1222 COVID-19 vaccine (dated by TCRdb to the early 2020s). The study in broad terms: TCR sequencing was performed for about 250 trial participants, of whom about 200 were given two doses of AZD1222 and around 26 were given two doses of MenACWY control vaccine. Trial participants were enrolled by age into 18-55, 56-69 and 70-plus year subgroups, with roughly 160, 29 and 62 TCR-sequenced participants respectively. General conclusions and limits of the study: Reportedly, close to half of the unique spike-specific TCRs recognized epitopes lying outside the regions that are mutated in the B.1.351 and B.1.1.7 variants. Participants were mostly white British, with more females than males. The authors suggested clonal diversity may have been underestimated. The 56-69-year group was small, and its depth increase did not reach significance, likely because of low power. A significant rise in spike-specific TCR breadth and depth was observed after two AZD1222 doses relative to day 0 and relative to MenACWY recipients. Conclusions about previously exposed vaccinees are limited because only 5 or 6 AZD1222 recipients were SARS-CoV-2 seropositive at baseline. The vaccine-associated CD4 TCRs covered the entire spike protein, and the dominant responses fell in regions 160-218 and 743-854. Because no day 14 peak-response samples were available, repertoires were characterized only after the peak T cell response.

The CDR3 regions of human TCRbeta chains were analyzed by immunosequencing. Processing in the source paper ran as follows. Repertoire TCRs were matched against a reference library of SARS-CoV-2-specific TCRs generated with the MIRA antigen-specificity platform. Breadth meant the fraction of unique TCRs that were SARS-CoV-2-associated, whereas depth meant the fraction of total T cells that were SARS-CoV-2-associated. Using the MIRA data, each spike-specific TCR was assigned both to the spike region to which the TCR was reactive and to a CD4 or CD8 class. Log10-transformed breadth and depth values were compared by one-way ANOVA with Sidak's multiple comparisons tests. Held by TCRdb, this immuneACCESS table contains in-frame sequences only and omits some clones. Under half of the omission traces to an unresolved V gene where checked; the cause of the rest is unknown. That table furnishes V, J and clone size, whereas the DNA furnished D and trimming. The sample data list under 70,000 clones, and around 92% of these were observed just once. The ten top clones hold about 14% of the sample.

Sample time point, as interpreted from the label and publication: about 28 days (+/-7) after the second vaccine dose. AZD1222 recipients with second doses at about 4 weeks or about 12 weeks were pooled, because spike-specific TCR depth and breadth did not differ between schedules. Vaccinee samples came from UK trials COV001 and COV002, including a single-blind randomized controlled phase 2/3 trial of AZD1222 (ChAdOx1 nCoV-19) in healthy adults. For TCRbeta chain sequencing, PBMC samples from trial participants were taken at day 0 and at day 28 after the second dose. The sequencing used peripheral blood, collected 28 days after the second AZD1222 dose. The chain is made from TRBV7-9 and TRBJ2-2; TRBD2 agrees with 7 junctional bases. This sequence originates from an adult who received the AZD1222 COVID-19 vaccine. The nucleotide sequence reads as follows: TGTGTGGGAGGGGCGGAACAAAACACCGGGGAGCTGTTTTTT. Its amino acids are CVGGAEQNTGELFF.